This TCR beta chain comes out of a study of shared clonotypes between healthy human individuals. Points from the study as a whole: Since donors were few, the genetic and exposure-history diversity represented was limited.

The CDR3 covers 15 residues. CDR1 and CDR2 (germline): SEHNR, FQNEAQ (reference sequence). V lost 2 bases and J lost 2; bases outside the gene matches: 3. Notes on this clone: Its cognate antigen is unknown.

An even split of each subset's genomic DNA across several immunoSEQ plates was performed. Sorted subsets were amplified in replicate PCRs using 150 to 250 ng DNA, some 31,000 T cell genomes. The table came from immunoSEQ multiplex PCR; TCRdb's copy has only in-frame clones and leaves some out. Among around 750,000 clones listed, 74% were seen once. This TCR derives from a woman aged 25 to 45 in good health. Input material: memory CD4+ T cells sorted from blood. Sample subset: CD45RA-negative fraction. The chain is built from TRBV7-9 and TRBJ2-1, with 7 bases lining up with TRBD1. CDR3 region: CASSLKGQTYNEQFF. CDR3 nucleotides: TGTGCCAGCAGCTTAAAGGGACAGACCTACAATGAGCAGTTCTTC.